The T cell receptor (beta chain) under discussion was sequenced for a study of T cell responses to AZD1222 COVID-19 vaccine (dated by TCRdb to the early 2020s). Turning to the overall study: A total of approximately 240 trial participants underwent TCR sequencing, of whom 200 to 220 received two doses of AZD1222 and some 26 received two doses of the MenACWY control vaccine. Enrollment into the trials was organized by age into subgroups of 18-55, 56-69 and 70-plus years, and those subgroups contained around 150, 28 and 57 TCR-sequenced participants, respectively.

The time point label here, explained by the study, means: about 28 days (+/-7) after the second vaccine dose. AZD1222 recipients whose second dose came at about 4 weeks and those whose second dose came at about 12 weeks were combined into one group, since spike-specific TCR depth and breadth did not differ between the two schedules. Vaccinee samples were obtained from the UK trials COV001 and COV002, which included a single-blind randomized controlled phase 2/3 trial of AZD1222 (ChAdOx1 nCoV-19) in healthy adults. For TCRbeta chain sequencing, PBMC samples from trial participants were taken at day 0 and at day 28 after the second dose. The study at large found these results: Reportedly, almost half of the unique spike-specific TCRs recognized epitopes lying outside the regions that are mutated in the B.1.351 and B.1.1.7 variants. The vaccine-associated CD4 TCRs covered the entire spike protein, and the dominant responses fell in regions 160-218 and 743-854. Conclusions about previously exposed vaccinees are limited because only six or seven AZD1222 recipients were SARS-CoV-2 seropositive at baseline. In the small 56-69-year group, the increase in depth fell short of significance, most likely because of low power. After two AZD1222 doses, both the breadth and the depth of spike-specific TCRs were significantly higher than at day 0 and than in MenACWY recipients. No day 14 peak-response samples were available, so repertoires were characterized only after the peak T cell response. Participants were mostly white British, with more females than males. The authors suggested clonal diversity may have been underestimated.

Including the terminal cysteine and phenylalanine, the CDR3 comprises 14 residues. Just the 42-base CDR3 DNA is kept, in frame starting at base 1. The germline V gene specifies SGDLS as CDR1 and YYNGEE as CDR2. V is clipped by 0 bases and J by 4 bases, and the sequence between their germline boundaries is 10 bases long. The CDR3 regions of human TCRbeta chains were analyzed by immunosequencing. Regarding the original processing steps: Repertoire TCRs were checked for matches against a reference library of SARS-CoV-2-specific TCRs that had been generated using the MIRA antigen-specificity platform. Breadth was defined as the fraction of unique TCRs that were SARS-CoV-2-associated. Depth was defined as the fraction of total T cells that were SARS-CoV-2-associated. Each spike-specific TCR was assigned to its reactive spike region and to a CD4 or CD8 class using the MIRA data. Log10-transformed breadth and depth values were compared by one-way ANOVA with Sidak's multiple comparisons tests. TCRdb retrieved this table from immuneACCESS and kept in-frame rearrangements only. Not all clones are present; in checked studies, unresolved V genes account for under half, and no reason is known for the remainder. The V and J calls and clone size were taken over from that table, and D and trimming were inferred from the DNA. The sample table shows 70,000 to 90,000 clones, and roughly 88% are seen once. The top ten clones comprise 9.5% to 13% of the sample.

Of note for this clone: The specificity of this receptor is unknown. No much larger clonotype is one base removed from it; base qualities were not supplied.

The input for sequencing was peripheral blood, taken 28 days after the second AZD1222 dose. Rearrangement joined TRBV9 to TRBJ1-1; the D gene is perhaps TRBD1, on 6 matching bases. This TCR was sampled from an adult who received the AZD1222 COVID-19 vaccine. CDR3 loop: CASSVGWGLTEAFF. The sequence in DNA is TGTGCCAGCAGCGTAGGCTGGGGGCTCACTGAAGCTTTCTTT.